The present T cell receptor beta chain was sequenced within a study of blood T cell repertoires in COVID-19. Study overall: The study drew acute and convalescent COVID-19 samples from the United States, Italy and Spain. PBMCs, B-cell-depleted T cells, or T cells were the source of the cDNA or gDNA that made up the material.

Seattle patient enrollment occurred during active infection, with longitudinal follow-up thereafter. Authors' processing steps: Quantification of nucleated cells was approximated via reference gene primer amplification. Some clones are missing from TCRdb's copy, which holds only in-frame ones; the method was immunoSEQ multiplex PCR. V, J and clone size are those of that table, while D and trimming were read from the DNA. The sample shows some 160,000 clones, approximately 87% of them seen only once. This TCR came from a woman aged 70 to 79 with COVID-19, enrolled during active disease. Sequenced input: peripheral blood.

The CDR3: CASRQDTGELFF. CDR3 nucleotide sequence: TGTGCCAGCCGACAGGACACCGGGGAGCTGTTTTTT. The chain combines TRBV21-1 with TRBJ2-2; TRBD1, the table's D call, lacks a check against the DNA. TRBV21-1 corresponds to a pseudogene. This CDR3 has 12 amino acids.